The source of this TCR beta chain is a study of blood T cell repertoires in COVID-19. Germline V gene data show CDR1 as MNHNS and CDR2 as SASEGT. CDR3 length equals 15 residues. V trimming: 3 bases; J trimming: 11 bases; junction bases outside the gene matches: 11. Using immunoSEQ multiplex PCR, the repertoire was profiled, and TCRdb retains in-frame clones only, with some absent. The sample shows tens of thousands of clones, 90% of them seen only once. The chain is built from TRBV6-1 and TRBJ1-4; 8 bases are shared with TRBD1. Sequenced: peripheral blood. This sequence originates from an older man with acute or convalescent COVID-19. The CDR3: CASSEDGTGLRKLFF. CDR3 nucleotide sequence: TGTGCCAGCAGTGAGGATGGGACAGGCTTGAGGAAACTGTTTTTT.